These T cell receptor beta chains were read from a single sample in a study of cytomegalovirus exposure and HLA in healthy donors. Only in-frame clones appear in the TCRdb table, and some are missing; sequencing was by immunoSEQ multiplex PCR. The sample has approximately 210,000 clones; about four fifths are singletons. Material: PBMCs. These receptor sequences come from a man aged 18-30 years in good health and CMV-seronegative. CDR3s include the opening cysteine and the closing phenylalanine or tryptophan. Each record gives: D gene, V gene, CDR3 length, J gene, CDR3 protein, CDR3 DNA. The D gene is left open where the match is weak.

D gene: TRBD2; V gene: TRBV5-1; CDR3 length: 19; J gene: TRBJ2-5; CDR3 protein: CASSLTGTSGGPFQETQYF; CDR3 DNA: TGCGCCAGCAGCTTAACCGGGACTAGCGGGGGCCCCTTCCAAGAGACCCAGTACTTC
D gene: NA; V gene: TRBV6-5; CDR3 length: 14; J gene: TRBJ2-7; CDR3 protein: CASSSFGGTYEQYF; CDR3 DNA: TGTGCCAGCAGTTCCTTCGGCGGGACCTACGAGCAGTACTTC
D gene: NA; V gene: TRBV4-3; CDR3 length: 15; J gene: TRBJ2-7; CDR3 protein: CASSQVVGQPYEQYF; CDR3 DNA: TGCGCCAGCAGCCAAGTTGTGGGACAACCCTACGAGCAGTACTTC
D gene: TRBD1; V gene: TRBV27; CDR3 length: 14; J gene: TRBJ2-4; CDR3 protein: CASSLGTGGNIQYF; CDR3 DNA: TGTGCCAGCAGTTTAGGGACAGGGGGGAACATTCAGTACTTC
D gene: NA; V gene: TRBV11-2; CDR3 length: 15; J gene: TRBJ2-3; CDR3 protein: CAGKGAGPRTDTQYF; CDR3 DNA: TGTGCCGGGAAGGGAGCAGGTCCCCGCACAGATACGCAGTATTTT
D gene: NA; V gene: TRBV5-1; CDR3 length: 13; J gene: TRBJ2-1; CDR3 protein: CASSSGTPHEQFF; CDR3 DNA: TGCGCCAGCAGCTCCGGGACACCCCATGAGCAGTTCTTC
D gene: TRBD2; V gene: TRBV6-5; CDR3 length: 16; J gene: TRBJ2-7; CDR3 protein: CASSSFLAALSYEQYF; CDR3 DNA: TGTGCCAGCAGTTCATTCCTAGCGGCCCTTTCCTACGAGCAGTACTTC
D gene: NA; V gene: TRBV4-1; CDR3 length: 13; J gene: TRBJ1-4; CDR3 protein: CASSQGTELELFF; CDR3 DNA: TGCGCCAGCAGCCAAGGTACAGAGTTGGAACTGTTTTTT
D gene: TRBD1; V gene: TRBV16; CDR3 length: 17; J gene: TRBJ1-5; CDR3 protein: CASSPGTGPYSNQPQHF; CDR3 DNA: TGTGCCAGCAGCCCGGGGACAGGGCCCTATAGCAATCAGCCCCAGCATTTT
D gene: TRBD2; V gene: TRBV4-1; CDR3 length: 17; J gene: TRBJ2-1; CDR3 protein: CASNKGIREGSYNEQFF; CDR3 DNA: TGCGCCAGCAACAAAGGAATACGGGAGGGCTCCTACAATGAGCAGTTCTTC
D gene: TRBD2; V gene: TRBV19; CDR3 length: 17; J gene: TRBJ2-7; CDR3 protein: CASSIWKTSGDSYEQYF; CDR3 DNA: TGTGCCAGTAGTATATGGAAGACTAGCGGGGACTCCTACGAGCAGTACTTC
D gene: TRBD1; V gene: TRBV29-1; CDR3 length: 16; J gene: TRBJ1-1; CDR3 protein: CSSRAQGATRGAEAFF; CDR3 DNA: TGCAGCTCCCGAGCCCAGGGGGCTACCAGGGGCGCTGAAGCTTTCTTT
D gene: TRBD2; V gene: TRBV9; CDR3 length: 15; J gene: TRBJ2-7; CDR3 protein: CASSVGAGLDYEQYF; CDR3 DNA: TGTGCCAGCAGCGTAGGAGCGGGACTCGATTACGAGCAGTACTTC
D gene: TRBD1; V gene: TRBV6-5; CDR3 length: 14; J gene: TRBJ1-2; CDR3 protein: CASRGLSGGLGYTF; CDR3 DNA: TGTGCCAGCAGGGGATTATCAGGGGGCCTTGGCTACACCTTC
D gene: NA; V gene: TRBV27; CDR3 length: 14; J gene: TRBJ2-1; CDR3 protein: CASSLSFGDNEQFF; CDR3 DNA: TGTGCCAGCAGTTTATCTTTCGGTGACAATGAGCAGTTCTTC